Sequencing of this T cell receptor (beta chain) was carried out in a study of cytomegalovirus exposure and HLA in healthy donors. Notes on the study in general: What TCR beta sequences reportedly achieved was accurate prediction of HLA-A and HLA-B alleles in most subjects.

Use of 60 Vbeta and 13 Jbeta primers characterized the PCR. Here immunoSEQ multiplex PCR was the method, and the copy in TCRdb shows in-frame clones only, minus some. Of more than 100,000 clones listed, 75% to 85% are singletons. As regards this clone: What it recognizes is unknown.

Germline V CDR1 and CDR2: MGHDK, SYGVNS. V was clipped by 8 bases and J by 2 bases, with 9 bases between them. The CDR3 has 13 residues. V usage is TRBV25-1 and J usage is TRBJ2-2; perhaps TRBD2 as D (6 bases). The TCR was taken from a male donor in good health and CMV-seronegative. The sequencing sample was made of PBMCs. In DNA form, the CDR3 reads TGTGCCAGCGGGGGGATTAACACCGGGGAGCTGTTTTTT. The encoded protein is CASGGINTGELFF.